A single sample is the source of the 13 T cell receptor beta chains below, sequenced in a study of control samples from healthy donors and cancer patients. Some clones are missing from TCRdb's copy, which holds only in-frame ones; the method was immunoSEQ multiplex PCR. Of roughly 98,000 clones in the sample, 80% to 95% were seen once. Specimen: blood. The receptors originated from a man aged 18 to 30 in good health.

The rearrangement links TRBV12-3 or TRBV12-4 to TRBJ2-1; D remains ambiguous. Trimming removed 3 bases from V and 7 bases from J, with 7 bases in between. CDR3 length: 12 residues. The CDR3 DNA follows: TGTGCCAGCAGTTTTGAATGGAATGAGCAGTTCTTC. This gives the protein CASSFEWNEQFF.

The chain uses TRBV4-2 and TRBJ1-4, with D uncertain. CDR1 is LGHNA, CDR2 YNFKEQ, per germline. The CDR3 totals 20 residues. Trimming removed 2 bases from V and 0 bases from J, with 22 bases in between. In DNA form, the CDR3 reads TGTGCCAGCAGCCAAAACCTAATACCCAAAACCGTCGCAACTAATGAAAAACTGTTTTTT. Protein sequence: CASSQNLIPKTVATNEKLFF.

The J gene is TRBJ2-5, the V gene TRBV5-1; TRBD2 matches at 9 bases. The CDR3 spans 16 residues. Germline values: CDR1 SGHRS, CDR2 YFSETQ. Trimming took 4 bases from V and 5 from J; bases not matched to a gene: 12. CDR3: CASSRSGLAVVETQYF. CDR3 in DNA: TGCGCCAGCAGCAGATCGGGACTAGCCGTCGTCGAGACCCAGTACTTC.

The chain employs TRBV14 and TRBJ2-3; 9 nucleotides line up with TRBD2. CDR1 and CDR2 (germline): SGHDN, FVKESK. J lost 5 bases, V lost 3 bases, and 6 bases had no gene match. This CDR3 spans 15 amino acids. The CDR3 sequence: CASSQNSGRGDTQYF. The CDR3, as DNA: TGTGCCAGCAGCCAGAATAGCGGGAGAGGAGATACGCAGTATTTT.

The rearrangement joins TRBV13 to TRBJ1-2; D might be TRBD1 (5 bases). The V gene's germline CDR1 is PRHDT and CDR2 FYEKMQ (reference sequence). CDR3 length: 15 residues. Trimming pared 1 base from V and 5 bases from J, leaving 14 bases between. This CDR3 reads CASSLDHRQGYGYTF. CDR3 sequence (DNA): TGTGCCAGCAGCTTAGACCATAGGCAGGGATATGGCTACACCTTC.

The rearrangement joins TRBV19 to TRBJ2-7, with D possibly being TRBD1 (8 bases). V dropped 6 bases and J dropped 0 bases, with 18 bases sitting between them. This CDR3 is built from 16 residues. Germline-derived CDR1 and CDR2 are LNHDA and SQIVND (reference sequence). The CDR3 DNA sequence: TGTGCCAGTAGGGGACTACAGGGGGGAAGCTCCTACGAGCAGTACTTC. It codes for CASRGLQGGSSYEQYF. Complete variable domain (other parts from reference TRBV19 and TRBJ2-7): DGGITQSPKYLFRKEGQNVTLSCEQNLNHDAMYWYRQDPGQGLRLIYYSQIVNDFQKGDIAEGYSVSREKKESFPLTVTSAQKNPTAFYLCASRGLQGGSSYEQYFGPGTRLTVT.

V and J are TRBV2 and TRBJ2-7; D might be TRBD1 (5 bases). The CDR3 extends over 12 amino acids. Deletions cut 4 bases from V and 3 bases from J, with 7 bases between. CDR1 and CDR2 (germline): SNHLY, FYNNEI. The CDR3 region is CASSVGHYEQYF. The CDR3 DNA reads TGTGCCAGCAGTGTCGGACACTACGAGCAGTACTTC.

The CDR3 here is CASSGQGGGGSEQYF. CDR3 DNA sequence: TGTGCCAGCAGTGGACAGGGCGGGGGAGGAAGCGAGCAGTACTTC. The gene calls are TRBV2 and TRBJ2-7, with D tentatively TRBD1 or TRBD2 (7 bases each). V was clipped by 4 bases and J by 6 bases, with 19 bases between them. Germline values: CDR1 SNHLY, CDR2 FYNNEI. The CDR3 length is 15 residues.

The chain couples TRBV6-8 to TRBJ2-7, with D perhaps matching TRBD1 (5 bases). Germline V gene sequence: CDR1 MNHGY, CDR2 SAAAGT. V was pared by 1 base and J by 5 bases, with 12 bases between. This CDR3 is built from 14 residues. CDR3 coding DNA: TGTGCCAGCAGTTACTTACAGGAAGAGAACGAGCAGTACTTC. It encodes CASSYLQEENEQYF.

This clone came up once. The V and J genes are TRBV11-2 and TRBJ1-1; TRBD1 might be the D (5 bases). Looked up from germline, CDR1 is SGHAT and CDR2 is FQNNGV. This CDR3 region has 13 residues. Trimming shortened V by 3 bases and J by 2 bases, and 7 bases separated the two germline ends. Here the CDR3 reads CASSLTANTEAFF. The CDR3 bases are TGTGCCAGCAGCTTGACAGCTAACACTGAAGCTTTCTTT.

The rearrangement uses TRBV30 and TRBJ2-3; no definite D call. Trimming left V 1 base short and J 5 bases short, with 7 bases between. CDR1 is GTSNPN, CDR2 SVGIG, per germline (reference sequence). This CDR3 has 12 residues. The CDR3 bases are TGTGCCTGGAGTGCCGTTAGAGATACGCAGTATTTT. Residues: CAWSAVRDTQYF.

The rearrangement uses TRBV12-3 or TRBV12-4 and TRBJ2-7; 7 bases are shared with TRBD1. The CDR3 is 13 residues long. Losses at the gene ends were 1 base for V and 6 bases for J; bases not matched to a gene: 3. CDR3 DNA: TGTGCCAGCAGTTTAGTACAGGGGAGCGAGCAGTACTTC. This translates into CASSLVQGSEQYF.

The chain joins TRBV2 to TRBJ2-5; 15 nucleotides agree with TRBD2. The junction had 4 bases not matched to a gene; V was cut back by 7 bases and J by 4 bases. The CDR3 is 15 amino acids. In germline, CDR1 is SNHLY, CDR2 FYNNEI. CDR3 region: CASTRTSGGAETQYF. As DNA, the CDR3 is TGTGCCAGCACCCGGACTAGCGGGGGGGCAGAGACCCAGTACTTC.